These 30 T cell receptor beta chains were sequenced from one sample in a study of blood T cell repertoires in COVID-19. Clones were read by immunoSEQ multiplex PCR, and TCRdb kept only the in-frame ones, dropping some. The profile covers more than 300,000 clones, with approximately 89% appearing a single time and roughly 10% taken by the ten largest. The sample taken for sequencing was peripheral blood. The source is a woman aged 30 to 39 with COVID-19, enrolled during active disease.

This clone has only one observation. The genes are TRBV6-5 and TRBJ2-1; 8 nucleotides line up with TRBD2. J was trimmed by 5 bases and V by 7 bases; bases with no gene match: 10. Germline V gene data show CDR1 as MNHEY and CDR2 as SVGAGI. The CDR3 runs 15 residues. The CDR3 spells CASTLTGLENNEQFF. CDR3 DNA: TGTGCCAGCACCCTCACGGGACTAGAAAACAATGAGCAGTTCTTC.

The chain combines TRBV11-3 with TRBJ2-1; tentative D call: TRBD2 (5 bases). The CDR3 sequence is 12 residues long. Deletions cut 5 bases from V and 8 bases from J, with 10 bases between. Germline assignment: CDR1 SGHNT and CDR2 YENEEA. CDR3 nucleotide sequence: TGTGCCAGCAGCCAAGTCGGGGATGAGCAGTTCTTC. Translating it yields CASSQVGDEQFF.

The chain couples TRBV30 to TRBJ2-2; 7 nucleotides match TRBD2. In germline, CDR1 is GTSNPN, CDR2 SVGIG (reference sequence). The CDR3 contains 15 residues. The J segment lost 3 bases and the V segment lost 2 bases, leaving 6 bases of the junction unmatched. In DNA form, the CDR3 reads TGTGCCTGGAGTCCCGGGGAGGGCCACACCGGGGAGCTGTTTTTT. The encoded protein is CAWSPGEGHTGELFF.

This clone was counted a single time. The chain joins TRBV30 to TRBJ2-3; no firm D call. In germline, CDR1 is GTSNPN, CDR2 SVGIG (reference sequence). The CDR3 sequence is 13 residues long. Trimming took 5 bases from V and 0 from J, leaving 9 bases between them. In DNA, the CDR3 is TGTGCCTGGCTGACAAAAAGCACAGATACGCAGTATTTT. Translating gives CAWLTKSTDTQYF.

This chain connects TRBV5-5 to TRBJ1-2, with TRBD1 as a possible D gene (5 bases). Germline loops: CDR1 SGHKS, CDR2 YYEKEE (reference sequence). Trimming shortened V by 0 bases and J by 5 bases, and 14 bases separated the two germline ends. This CDR3 comprises 15 residues. This CDR3 reads CASSLAEGPSYGYTF. The DNA for the CDR3 is TGTGCCAGCAGCTTGGCGGAGGGGCCGAGTTATGGCTACACCTTC.

The chain employs TRBV5-1 and TRBJ1-2; 10 nucleotides align to TRBD1. This CDR3 is 14 amino acids long. The trim removed 3 bases at V and 4 bases at J, leaving 3 bases unmatched. From germline, CDR1 is SGHRS and CDR2 YFSETQ. The CDR3 DNA reads as TGCGCCAGCAGCTCCGGGACAGGGGTCTATGGCTACACCTTC. The encoded protein is CASSSGTGVYGYTF.

The chain joins TRBV5-1 to TRBJ1-3; a weak D match, TRBD1 (6 bases). CDR3 length equals 15 residues. With 4 bases removed from V and 0 bases from J, the gap between germline ends came to 11 bases. The germline V gene has CDR1 SGHRS and CDR2 YFSETQ. CDR3 region: CASSRDTTSGNTIYF. CDR3 coding DNA: TGCGCCAGCAGCCGGGACACGACCTCTGGAAACACCATATATTTT.

The rearrangement links TRBV18 to TRBJ2-2; D uncertain. Germline V lookup: CDR1 KGHSH, CDR2 LQKENI. The ends were cut back, 6 bases at V and 1 base at J, with 12 bases in the middle. This CDR3 contains 15 residues. CDR3 nucleotides: TGTGCCAGCTCGCTCTCATTACAGAACACCGGGGAGCTGTTTTTT. Its protein product is CASSLSLQNTGELFF.

This clone is a singleton in its sample. The chain carries TRBV12-3 or TRBV12-4 and TRBJ2-1; 8 bases fit TRBD2. The CDR3 has 13 residues. V shed 6 bases and J 5 bases; nucleotides not matched to a gene: 3. The CDR3, as DNA: TGTGCCAGCAGGGTACTAGCGGACAATGAGCAGTTCTTC. This sequence encodes CASRVLADNEQFF.

The chain combines TRBV7-3 with TRBJ2-3; TRBD2 might be the D (7 bases). Germline V lookup: CDR1 SGHTA, CDR2 FQGTGA. CDR3 size: 15 residues. The V and J ends lost 5 bases and 5 bases respectively, with 17 bases between them. The CDR3 DNA is TGTGCCAGCAGCCGATCGGGAGGAGGGGGAGATACGCAGTATTTT. It yields the protein CASSRSGGGGDTQYF.

The V and J genes are TRBV5-6 and TRBJ2-3; 7 bases match TRBD1. The CDR3 spans 15 residues. V shed 3 bases, J shed 2 bases, and the junction held 6 bases outside the gene matches. CDR1 SGHDT and CDR2 YYEEEE come from the germline V gene. CDR3: CASSSPRGPTDTQYF. The CDR3 region has the DNA TGTGCCAGCAGCTCCCCTAGGGGGCCCACAGATACGCAGTATTTT.

V is TRBV7-2 and J is TRBJ1-1; D is possibly TRBD1 (5 bases). Trimming left V 5 bases short and J 0 bases short, with 10 bases between. From germline, CDR1 is SGHTA and CDR2 FQGNSA. This CDR3 region has 14 residues. The CDR3 DNA is TGTGCCAGCAGCCTCCAGGGCATGAACACTGAAGCTTTCTTT. Its protein is CASSLQGMNTEAFF.

The J gene is TRBJ2-2, the V gene TRBV19; 10 bases align to TRBD1. This CDR3 has 18 amino acids. V was pared by 8 bases and J by 5 bases, with 17 bases of the junction left unmatched. Germline V gene data show CDR1 as LNHDA and CDR2 as SQIVND (reference sequence). The CDR3: CASSRQGAASPGTGELFF. The CDR3 coding sequence is TGTGCCAGTTCACGACAGGGGGCGGCATCCCCAGGGACCGGGGAGCTGTTTTTT. Filled out from reference TRBV19 and TRBJ2-2, the complete variable domain reads DGGITQSPKYLFRKEGQNVTLSCEQNLNHDAMYWYRQDPGQGLRLIYYSQIVNDFQKGDIAEGYSVSREKKESFPLTVTSAQKNPTAFYLCASSRQGAASPGTGELFFGEGSRLTVL.

V gene TRBV29-1 combines with J gene TRBJ1-3; D may be TRBD1 (5 bases). This CDR3 spans 15 amino acids. The V gene lost 7 bases and the J gene lost 3 bases, with 19 bases spanning the gap. Germline CDR1 reads SQVTM; CDR2 reads ANQGSEA. CDR3 nucleotides: TGCAGCGCTCTCCCCCAGGGATATAGTGGAAACACCATATATTTT. It specifies CSALPQGYSGNTIYF.

The gene calls are TRBV2 and TRBJ1-3, with 7 nucleotides matching TRBD1. The CDR3 has 14 amino acids. The trim removed 7 bases at V and 3 bases at J, leaving 6 bases unmatched. In germline, CDR1 is SNHLY, CDR2 FYNNEI. CDR3: CASKPQGFGNTIYF. The CDR3 DNA reads as TGTGCCAGCAAACCACAGGGGTTTGGAAACACCATATATTTT. Full variable domain (outside the CDR3, taken from reference TRBV2 and TRBJ1-3): EPEVTQTPSHQVTQMGQEVILRCVPISNHLYFYWYRQILGQKVEFLVSFYNNEISEKSEIFDDQFSVERPDGSNFTLKIRSTKLEDSAMYFCASKPQGFGNTIYFGEGSWLTVV.

V gene TRBV3-1 (or the pseudogene TRBV3-2) combines with J gene TRBJ2-2, with 8 bases fitting TRBD2. Germline CDR1 reads LGHDT; CDR2 reads YNNKEL (reference sequence). Germline trimming cut 4 bases from V and 6 bases from J; bases unmatched to any gene: 7. This CDR3 contains 15 residues. CDR3 DNA: TGTGCCAGCAGCCCCCGACTAGCGATCGCCGGGGAGCTGTTTTTT. Its protein product is CASSPRLAIAGELFF.

This sequence joins TRBV18 and TRBJ2-1, with 9 positions matching TRBD1. The CDR3 loop spans 13 amino acids. Germline values: CDR1 KGHSH, CDR2 LQKENI. J gave up 5 bases and V 6 bases, and 2 bases lay outside the gene matches. As DNA, the CDR3 is TGTGCCAGCTCCGGACAGGGGAACAATGAGCAGTTCTTC. Translation gives CASSGQGNNEQFF.

This clone was observed a few times. V gene TRBV6-6 combines with J gene TRBJ1-6, with 8 bases fitting TRBD1. The CDR3 consists of 15 residues. Unmatched junction bases numbered 8, after V lost 6 bases and J lost 7 bases. The germline V gene has CDR1 MNHNY and CDR2 SVGAGI (reference sequence). The DNA of the CDR3 is TGTGCCAGCAGCGGCACCGGGACAGGAAATTCACCCCTCCACTTT. It is translated as CASSGTGTGNSPLHF.

This chain links TRBV25-1 with TRBJ2-7; 9 bases fit TRBD1. Germline V gives CDR1 MGHDK, CDR2 SYGVNS. CDR3 length: 14 amino acids. Losses at the gene ends were 2 bases for V and 3 bases for J; bases not matched to a gene: 2. The CDR3 sequence is CASSEGGQGYEQYF. For the CDR3, the DNA is TGTGCCAGCAGTGAAGGGGGACAGGGCTACGAGCAGTACTTC.

This clone was picked up one time. The V call is TRBV10-3, the J call TRBJ2-3; 7 positions match TRBD1. The germline V gene encodes CDR1 ENHRY and CDR2 SYGVKD. V was clipped by 4 bases and J by 4 bases; unmatched bases: 8. The CDR3 sequence is 15 residues long. CDR3 sequence: CAISVGQENPDTQYF. CDR3 bases: TGTGCCATCAGTGTTGGACAGGAAAATCCAGATACGCAGTATTTT.

In the case of this clone: At one end the junction does not follow the germline gene, possibly because of a read error. The chain joins TRBV18 to TRBJ1-2, with D perhaps TRBD1 (6 bases). The CDR3 is 14 amino acids. Germline CDR1 and CDR2: KGHSH and LQKENI. Here the CDR3 DNA reads TGTGCCAGCTCACCCATGCCCGACAGGTATGGCCACACCTTC. Encoded protein: CASSPMPDRYGHTF.

This chain uses TRBV4-3 with TRBJ2-2, with 7 bases aligning to TRBD2. CDR1 is LGHNA, CDR2 YSLEER, per germline. CDR3 length equals 16 residues. J lost 0 bases, V lost 1 base, and 2 bases had no gene match. The CDR3 sequence is CASSQVSGANTGELFF. CDR3 nucleotide sequence: TGCGCCAGCAGCCAAGTGAGCGGGGCGAACACCGGGGAGCTGTTTTTT.

This clone was detected only once. The rearrangement links TRBV27 to TRBJ1-1; D is perhaps TRBD1 (6 bases). The CDR3 spans 15 residues. Germline V lookup: CDR1 MNHEY, CDR2 SMNVEV (reference sequence). V gave up 2 bases and J gave up 1 base, with 11 bases separating them. The chain's CDR3 is CASSLGGRPNTEAFF. The CDR3 region has the DNA TGTGCCAGCAGTTTAGGGGGCAGACCGAACACTGAAGCTTTCTTT.

The gene calls are TRBV5-1 and TRBJ1-6; a weak D match, TRBD1 (5 bases). The CDR3 totals 13 residues. CDR1 SGHRS and CDR2 YFSETQ come from the germline V gene. Trimming took 4 bases from V and 7 from J, leaving 9 bases between them. Here the CDR3 reads CASSPGNNSPLHF. In DNA form, the CDR3 reads TGCGCCAGCAGCCCAGGGAACAATTCACCCCTCCACTTT.

CDR3 sequence: CASNSGQGAYGYTF. The CDR3 DNA is TGTGCCAGCAACAGTGGACAGGGAGCCTATGGCTACACCTTC. The chain joins TRBV9 to TRBJ1-2, with 8 nucleotides matching TRBD1. This CDR3 comprises 14 residues. Trimming at V came to 6 bases and at J to 4 bases, leaving 8 bases not matched to a gene. Germline V lookup: CDR1 SGDLS, CDR2 YYNGEE.

The chain has TRBV27 and TRBJ2-7, with 7 nucleotides matching TRBD1. Germline values: CDR1 MNHEY, CDR2 SMNVEV (reference sequence). The CDR3 loop spans 15 amino acids. The junction had 5 bases not matched to a gene; V was cut back by 3 bases and J by 0 bases. The CDR3 DNA sequence: TGTGCCAGCAGTTTGGTAGGGGGCCTCTCCTACGAGCAGTACTTC. Translation: CASSLVGGLSYEQYF.

Comment on this clone: A read error may account for a junction end that differs from germline. DNA of the CDR3: TGTGCTAGCAGCCGTTTCCAGGGAGGGGGCACCGGGGAGCTGTTTTTT. This encodes CASSRFQGGGTGELFF. The chain combines TRBV7-7 with TRBJ2-2; D perhaps matches TRBD2 (7 bases). The CDR3 is made up of 16 amino acids. The germline V gene encodes CDR1 SSHAT and CDR2 FNYEAQ (reference sequence).

This rearrangement joins TRBV3-1 (or the pseudogene TRBV3-2) to TRBJ1-2; 9 bases map to TRBD1. Germline V gene data show CDR1 as LGHDT and CDR2 as YNNKEL (reference sequence). This CDR3 comprises 15 residues. The V segment lost 0 bases and the J segment 4 bases; nucleotides outside the gene matches: 3. CDR3 DNA: TGTGCCAGCAGCCAAGAACAGGGGGCGGGCTATGGCTACACCTTC. This encodes CASSQEQGAGYGYTF.

The chain links TRBV7-9 to TRBJ2-4; tentative D call: TRBD2 (5 bases). V was shortened by 8 bases and J by 3 bases, with 11 bases between the two germline ends. Germline V gene sequence: CDR1 SEHNR, CDR2 FQNEAQ (reference sequence). This CDR3 has 13 residues. Here the CDR3 reads CASGPGGKNIQYF. The CDR3 region has the DNA TGTGCCAGCGGGCCCGGAGGCAAAAACATTCAGTACTTC.

V is TRBV2 and J is TRBJ2-7; 7 positions match TRBD2. CDR3 length: 15 residues. CDR1 and CDR2 (germline): SNHLY, FYNNEI. V dropped 4 bases and J dropped 3; count of bases not matched to a gene: 9. CDR3 sequence: CASSVDYPSGYEQYF. CDR3 nucleotide sequence: TGTGCCAGCAGTGTGGATTATCCTAGCGGCTACGAGCAGTACTTC.